The 2 T cell receptor beta chains below come from one sample, sequenced in a study of cytomegalovirus exposure and HLA in healthy donors. PCR amplification relied on 60 Vbeta primers (plus 13 Jbeta primers). Generated by immunoSEQ multiplex PCR, the TCRdb table keeps only in-frame clones and is missing some. There are about 70,000 clones in the sample; 60% to 80% occur only once, and around a sixth lies in the top ten. The sample was PBMCs. Receptors originate from a man aged 40-55 years in good health and CMV-seropositive.

This chain connects TRBV11-3 to TRBJ2-1; 11 positions match TRBD1. Germline loops: CDR1 SGHNT, CDR2 YENEEA. Trimming cost V 5 bases and J 5 bases; bases outside gene matches: 5. The CDR3 is made up of 15 amino acids. CDR3: CASSPGQGAHNEQFF. The DNA for the CDR3 is TGTGCCAGCAGCCCCGGACAGGGGGCACACAATGAGCAGTTCTTC.

The rearrangement uses TRBV5-1 and TRBJ1-6; D gene uncertain. The length of the CDR3 is 12 residues. The germline V gene encodes CDR1 SGHRS and CDR2 YFSETQ. V lost 4 bases and J 5 bases, leaving 4 bases between the germline ends. The CDR3 DNA reads TGCGCCAGCAGCCCAAATAATTCACCCCTCCACTTT. It yields the protein CASSPNNSPLHF. Looking up the rest from reference TRBV5-1 and TRBJ1-6 gives the full variable domain: KAGVTQTPRYLIKTRGQQVTLSCSPISGHRSVSWYQQTPGQGLQFLFEYFSETQRNKGNFPGRFSGRQFSNSRSEMNVSTLELGDSALYLCASSPNNSPLHFGNGTRLTVT.